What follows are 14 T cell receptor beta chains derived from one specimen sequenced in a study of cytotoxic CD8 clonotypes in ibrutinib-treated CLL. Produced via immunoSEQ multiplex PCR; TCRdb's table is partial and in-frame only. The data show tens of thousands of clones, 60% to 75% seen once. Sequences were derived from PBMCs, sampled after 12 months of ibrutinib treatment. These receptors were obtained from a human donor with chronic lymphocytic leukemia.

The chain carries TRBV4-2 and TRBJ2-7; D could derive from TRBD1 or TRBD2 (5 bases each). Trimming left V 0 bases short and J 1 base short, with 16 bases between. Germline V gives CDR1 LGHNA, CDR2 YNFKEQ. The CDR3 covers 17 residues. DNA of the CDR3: TGTGCCAGCAGCCAAGATTTCGGGGACGGATTATCCTACGAGCAGTACTTC. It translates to CASSQDFGDGLSYEQYF.

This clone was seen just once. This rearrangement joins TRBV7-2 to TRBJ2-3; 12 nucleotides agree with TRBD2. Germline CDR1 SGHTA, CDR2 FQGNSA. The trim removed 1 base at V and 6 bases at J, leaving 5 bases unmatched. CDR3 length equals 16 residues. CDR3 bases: TGTGCCAGCAGCTTAGAGTCTAGCGGGGGGGCGGATACGCAGTATTTT. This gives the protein CASSLESSGGADTQYF.

In DNA form, the CDR3 reads TGTGCCAGCAGTGAAGCGAAGCGGGTGAAGGGTTCACCCCTCCACTTT. This sequence encodes CASSEAKRVKGSPLHF. The chain carries TRBV2 and TRBJ1-6; D remains unclear. The CDR3 is 16 residues long. The germline CDR1 and CDR2 sequences are SNHLY and FYNNEI. Trimming removed 0 bases from V and 9 bases from J, with 15 bases in between.

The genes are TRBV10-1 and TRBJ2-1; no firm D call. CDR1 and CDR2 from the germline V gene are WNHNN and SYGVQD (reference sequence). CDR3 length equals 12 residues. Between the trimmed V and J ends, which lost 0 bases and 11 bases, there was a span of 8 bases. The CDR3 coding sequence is TGCGCCAGCAGTGAGTCGGTAACCCAGCAGTTCTTC. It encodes CASSESVTQQFF.

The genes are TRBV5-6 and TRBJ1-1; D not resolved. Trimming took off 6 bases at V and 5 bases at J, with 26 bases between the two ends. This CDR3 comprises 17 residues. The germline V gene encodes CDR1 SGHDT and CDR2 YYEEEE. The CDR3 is CASIFWAPLGKRTEAFF. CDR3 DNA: TGTGCCAGCATCTTTTGGGCCCCGCTGGGGAAAAGGACTGAAGCTTTCTTT.

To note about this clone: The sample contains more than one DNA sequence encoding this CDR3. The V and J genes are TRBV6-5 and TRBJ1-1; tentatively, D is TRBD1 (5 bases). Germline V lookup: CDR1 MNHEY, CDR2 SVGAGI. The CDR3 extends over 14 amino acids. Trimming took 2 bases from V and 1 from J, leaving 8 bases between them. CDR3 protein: CASSYRGGNTEAFF. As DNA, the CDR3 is TGTGCCAGCAGTTACAGGGGCGGGAACACTGAAGCTTTCTTT.

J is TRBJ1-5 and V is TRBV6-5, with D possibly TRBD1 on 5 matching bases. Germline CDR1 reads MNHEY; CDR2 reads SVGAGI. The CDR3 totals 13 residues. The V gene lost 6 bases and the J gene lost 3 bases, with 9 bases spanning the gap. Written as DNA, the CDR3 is TGTGCCAGCAGAAACAGGTTCAATCAGCCCCAGCATTTT. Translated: CASRNRFNQPQHF.

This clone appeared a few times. CDR3 in DNA: TGCGCCAGCGGACTCAGGGGCTCCTTGGTCGGGGAGCTGTTTTTT. This gives the protein CASGLRGSLVGELFF. J is TRBJ2-2 and V is TRBV23-1; D is possibly TRBD1 (6 bases). TRBV23-1 is labeled an ORF, and its function is uncertain. The CDR3 is 15 residues long. Between the trimmed V and J ends, which lost 8 bases and 7 bases, there was a span of 20 bases.

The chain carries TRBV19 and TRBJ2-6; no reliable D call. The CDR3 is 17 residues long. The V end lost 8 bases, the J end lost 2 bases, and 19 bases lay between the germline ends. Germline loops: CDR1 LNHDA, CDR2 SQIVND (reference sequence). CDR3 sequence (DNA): TGTGCCAGTGGAACGTTTGGGCGGAGTGCTGGGGCCAACGTCCTGACTTTC. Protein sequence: CASGTFGRSAGANVLTF.

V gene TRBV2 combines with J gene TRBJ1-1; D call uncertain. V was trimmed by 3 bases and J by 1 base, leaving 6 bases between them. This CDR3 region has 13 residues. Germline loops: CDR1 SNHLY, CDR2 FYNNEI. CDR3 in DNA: TGTGCCAGCAGTGAGACCGGGAACACTGAAGCTTTCTTT. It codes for CASSETGNTEAFF.

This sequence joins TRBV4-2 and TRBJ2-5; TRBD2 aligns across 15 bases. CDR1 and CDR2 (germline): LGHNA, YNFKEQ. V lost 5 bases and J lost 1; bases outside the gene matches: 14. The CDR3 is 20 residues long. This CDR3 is CASSTAWTSGGARGQETQYF. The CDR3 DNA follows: TGTGCCAGCAGCACCGCCTGGACTAGCGGGGGGGCACGAGGCCAAGAGACCCAGTACTTC.

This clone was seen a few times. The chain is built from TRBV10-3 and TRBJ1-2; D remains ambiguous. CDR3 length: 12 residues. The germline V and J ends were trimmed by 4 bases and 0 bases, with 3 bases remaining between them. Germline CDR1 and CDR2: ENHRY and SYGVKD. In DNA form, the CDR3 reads TGTGCCATCAGTGGGTCTAACTATGGCTACACCTTC. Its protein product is CAISGSNYGYTF.

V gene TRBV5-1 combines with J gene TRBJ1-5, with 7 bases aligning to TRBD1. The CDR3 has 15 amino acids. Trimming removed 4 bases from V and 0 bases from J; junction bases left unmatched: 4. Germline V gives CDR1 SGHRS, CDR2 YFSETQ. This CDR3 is CASSPGQDSNQPQHF. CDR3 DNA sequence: TGCGCCAGCAGCCCCGGACAGGATAGCAATCAGCCCCAGCATTTT.

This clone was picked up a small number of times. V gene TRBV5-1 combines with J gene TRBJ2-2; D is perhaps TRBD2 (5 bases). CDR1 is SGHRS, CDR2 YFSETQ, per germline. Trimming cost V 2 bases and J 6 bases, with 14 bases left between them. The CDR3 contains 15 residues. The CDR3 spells CASSFIASLAGELFF. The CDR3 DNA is TGCGCCAGCAGCTTTATCGCTAGCCTTGCCGGGGAGCTGTTTTTT.